A single sample is the source of the 28 T cell receptor beta chains below, sequenced in a study of OX40 agonist ivuxolimab in advanced cancers. Clones were sequenced by immunoSEQ multiplex PCR, and TCRdb holds only the in-frame ones, with some missing. Among 35,000 or so clones listed, about 80% were seen once. The sample was CD4+ or CD8+ T cells sorted from blood, taken in a trial of the OX40 agonist ivuxolimab. The receptors shown here come from an adult with an advanced solid tumor such as melanoma, head and neck, liver or kidney cancer.

The rearrangement joins TRBV5-6 to TRBJ2-1; a weak D match, TRBD2 (7 bases). CDR1 and CDR2 (germline): SGHDT, YYEEEE. The CDR3 has 14 amino acids. V lost 2 bases and J 10 bases, leaving 16 bases between the germline ends. The DNA for the CDR3 is TGTGCCAGCAGCTTAGGGGGAGCGGGGTGGGAGCAGTTCTTC. Translation gives CASSLGGAGWEQFF.

This sequence joins TRBV5-6 and TRBJ1-1; D is perhaps TRBD1 (6 bases). This CDR3 spans 15 amino acids. The V end was cut by 0 bases, the J end by 4 bases, with 13 bases between. Germline CDR1 is SGHDT and CDR2 is YYEEEE. The CDR3 loop is CASSLATDSRTEAFF. DNA for the CDR3: TGTGCCAGCAGCTTGGCGACGGACAGCCGCACTGAAGCTTTCTTT.

This clone showed up just a few times. Other nucleotide sequences from this sample produce the same CDR3. The chain carries TRBV6-1 and TRBJ1-2, with TRBD1 identical over 9 bases. The length of the CDR3 is 15 residues. The germline CDR1 and CDR2 sequences are MNHNS and SASEGT. Unmatched junction bases numbered 5, after V lost 4 bases and J lost 2 bases. CDR3 DNA sequence: TGTGCCAGCAGTGTGGGGACAGGGCCAAACTATGGCTACACCTTC. This gives the protein CASSVGTGPNYGYTF.

The chain links TRBV6-5 to TRBJ2-1; 7 nucleotides agree with TRBD2. CDR1 and CDR2 (germline): MNHEY, SVGAGI. Unmatched junction bases numbered 9, after V lost 8 bases and J lost 8 bases. The CDR3 has 13 residues. The CDR3 coding sequence is TGTGCCAGCCGAGCGGGGAATCGACATGAGCAGTTCTTC. Protein sequence: CASRAGNRHEQFF.

This clone was observed many times. This chain uses TRBV28 with TRBJ2-7; 7 nucleotides line up with TRBD2. The CDR3 sequence is 15 residues long. Germline CDR1 reads MDHEN; CDR2 reads SYDVKM. The V and J ends lost 2 bases and 1 base, in that order; junction bases with no gene match: 5. CDR3 loop: CASSLGLGPSYEQYF. The DNA of the CDR3 is TGTGCCAGCAGTTTAGGACTAGGGCCTTCCTACGAGCAGTACTTC.

By share, this clone counts as medium-sized. The chain uses TRBV11-2 and TRBJ2-7, with 9 nucleotides matching TRBD2. Germline V lookup: CDR1 SGHAT, CDR2 FQNNGV. V shed 1 base and J 3 bases; nucleotides not matched to a gene: 1. There are 14 residues in the CDR3. CDR3 nucleotide sequence: TGTGCCAGCAGCTTAGGACTAGCGGTCTACGAGCAGTACTTC. Amino acids: CASSLGLAVYEQYF.

The rearrangement joins TRBV12-5 to TRBJ2-2; 9 bases match TRBD2. V lost 6 bases, J lost 5 bases, and 25 bases stayed unmatched. This CDR3 has 21 amino acids. In germline, CDR1 is LGHNT, CDR2 FRNRAP. The CDR3 sequence: CASGWWTEGALRGRATGELFF. In DNA form, the CDR3 reads TGTGCTAGTGGATGGTGGACGGAGGGGGCGCTTCGCGGGAGGGCTACCGGGGAGCTGTTTTTT.

This rearrangement joins TRBV29-1 to TRBJ1-2; D is uncertain. CDR3 length: 12 amino acids. With 3 bases removed from V and 4 bases from J, the gap between germline ends came to 9 bases. Per the germline V gene, CDR1 is SQVTM and CDR2 is ANQGSEA. CDR3 in amino acids: CSVDLGIYGYTF. The DNA of the CDR3 is TGCAGCGTTGATTTGGGTATCTATGGCTACACCTTC.

The rearrangement joins TRBV25-1 to TRBJ1-1; D perhaps matches TRBD1 (5 bases). The V and J ends lost 6 bases and 3 bases respectively, with 23 bases between them. The germline V gene encodes CDR1 MGHDK and CDR2 SYGVNS. The CDR3 sequence is 17 residues long. In DNA form, the CDR3 reads TGTGCCAGCAGCCCCCGAGGTGGGGGGGGATTGGACACTGAAGCTTTCTTT. It specifies CASSPRGGGGLDTEAFF.

The V gene is TRBV7-9, the J gene TRBJ1-5; 10 nucleotides align to TRBD1. The V gene's germline CDR1 is SEHNR and CDR2 FQNEAQ (reference sequence). Losses at the gene ends were 4 bases for V and 0 bases for J; bases not matched to a gene: 3. The CDR3 runs to 16 residues. CDR3 residues: CASSSTGGGSNQPQHF. The CDR3 DNA is TGTGCCAGCAGCTCGACAGGGGGCGGTAGCAATCAGCCCCAGCATTTT.

This chain uses TRBV6-1 with TRBJ1-5; D uncertain. Germline V gene lookup returns CDR1 MNHNS and CDR2 SASEGT. V lost 6 bases, J lost 5 bases, and 8 bases lay in between. The CDR3 is made up of 12 amino acids. CDR3 region: CASSYGYQPQHF. The DNA of the CDR3 is TGTGCCAGCAGCTACGGTTATCAGCCCCAGCATTTT.

As concerns this clone: A single base separates this from a much larger clone, so it may be a read error. V is TRBV5-1 and J is TRBJ2-5, with no clear D. Germline V gene lookup returns CDR1 SGHRS and CDR2 YFSETQ. The CDR3 is made up of 12 amino acids. The CDR3 region has the DNA TGCACCAGCAGCCTTGGTGGAGAGACCCAGTACTTC. Translation gives CTSSLGGETQYF.

This clone was seen only once. V is TRBV4-1 and J is TRBJ2-7, with 7 bases matching TRBD2. With 1 base clipped from V and 6 bases from J, the junction kept 3 bases outside the gene matches. This CDR3 region has 13 residues. Germline V gene lookup returns CDR1 MGHRA and CDR2 YSYEKL. CDR3 protein: CASSQVVAGEQYF. For the CDR3, the DNA is TGCGCCAGCAGCCAAGTGGTAGCGGGCGAGCAGTACTTC.

The chain uses TRBV5-4 and TRBJ2-7, with D tentatively TRBD2 (5 bases). From germline, CDR1 is SGHNT and CDR2 YYREEE (reference sequence). The ends were cut back, 0 bases at V and 4 bases at J, with 11 bases in the middle. The CDR3 covers 14 residues. The CDR3 protein is CASSLVGIGYEQYF. DNA for the CDR3: TGTGCCAGCAGCTTGGTCGGGATTGGGTACGAGCAGTACTTC.

This chain uses TRBV27 with TRBJ1-2, with D tentatively TRBD1 (5 bases). The CDR3 has 13 amino acids. Germline CDR1 and CDR2: MNHEY and SMNVEV (reference sequence). The V and J ends lost 4 bases and 6 bases respectively, with 12 bases between them. The CDR3 region has the DNA TGTGCCAGCAGTTACTTAGGGGTCGATGGCTACACCTTC. Translating it yields CASSYLGVDGYTF.

V gene TRBV6-6 combines with J gene TRBJ2-5; the D gene is possibly TRBD2 (6 bases). Germline V gene sequence: CDR1 MNHNY, CDR2 SVGAGI (reference sequence). The CDR3 is made up of 14 amino acids. The ends were cut back, 7 bases at V and 5 bases at J, with 17 bases in the middle. CDR3 sequence: CASTLTGLGETQYF. CDR3 coding DNA: TGTGCCAGCACCCTTACGGGACTCGGCGAGACCCAGTACTTC.

This clone was recorded once. The chain combines TRBV6-5 with TRBJ1-1, with TRBD1 matching 7 bases. After removal of 6 bases from V and 7 bases from J, the junction contained 8 bases not matched to a gene. Germline CDR1 reads MNHEY; CDR2 reads SVGAGI. The CDR3 consists of 13 residues. CDR3 sequence: CASSSQGGFEAFF. The CDR3 DNA is TGTGCCAGCAGCTCCCAGGGGGGCTTTGAAGCTTTCTTT.

The chain links TRBV6-6 to TRBJ2-7; D gene ambiguous. The V gene's germline CDR1 is MNHNY and CDR2 SVGAGI (reference sequence). The CDR3 consists of 12 residues. V was cut by 0 bases and J by 6 bases, with 6 bases left in between. The DNA of the CDR3 is TGTGCCAGCAGTTACTCCCAGACCGAGCAGTACTTC. It encodes CASSYSQTEQYF.

The chain has TRBV7-9 and TRBJ1-3; D ambiguous. Germline assignment: CDR1 SEHNR and CDR2 FQNEAQ (reference sequence). The CDR3 sequence is 12 residues long. Deletions cut 5 bases from V and 0 bases from J, with 2 bases between. CDR3 coding DNA: TGTGCCAGCAGCACCTCTGGAAACACCATATATTTT. Translating it yields CASSTSGNTIYF.

The rearrangement links TRBV28 to TRBJ1-1; the D is unclear. Looked up from germline, CDR1 is MDHEN and CDR2 is SYDVKM. The CDR3 runs to 13 residues. Trimming stripped 0 bases from V and 5 bases from J, with 7 bases between. CDR3 sequence (DNA): TGTGCCAGCAGTTTATGGGGAGGTACTGAAGCTTTCTTT. Its protein is CASSLWGGTEAFF.

This clone was counted a single time. The chain is built from TRBV14 and TRBJ2-7, with D perhaps TRBD1 (6 bases). The CDR3 extends over 16 amino acids. From germline, CDR1 is SGHDN and CDR2 FVKESK. V gave up 1 base and J gave up 3 bases, with 16 bases separating them. CDR3 DNA sequence: TGTGCCAGCAGCCAAGGCACAGGGTATATGGGCTACGAGCAGTACTTC. Its translation: CASSQGTGYMGYEQYF.

V and J are TRBV6-6 and TRBJ1-2; D not certain. The germline gives CDR1 MNHNY, CDR2 SVGAGI (reference sequence). V was shortened by 0 bases and J by 3 bases, with 8 bases between the two germline ends. The CDR3 totals 14 residues. The CDR3 loop reads CASSYSERDYGYTF. The CDR3 region has the DNA TGTGCCAGCAGTTACTCGGAGCGCGACTATGGCTACACCTTC.

This clone has a single count. This sequence joins TRBV5-6 and TRBJ2-3, with 7 bases lining up with TRBD1. J lost 0 bases, V lost 4 bases, and 2 bases had no gene match. The length of the CDR3 is 14 residues. The germline CDR1 and CDR2 sequences are SGHDT and YYEEEE. Here the CDR3 reads CASSGGQSTDTQYF. The CDR3 coding sequence is TGTGCCAGCAGCGGGGGACAGAGCACAGATACGCAGTATTTT.

This chain joins TRBV11-2 and TRBJ2-5; 15 nucleotides agree with TRBD2. Trimming cost V 2 bases and J 3 bases; bases outside gene matches: 1. The CDR3 has 16 amino acids. The germline CDR1 and CDR2 sequences are SGHAT and FQNNGV. The DNA for the CDR3 is TGTGCCAGCAGCTTATGGACTAGCGGGGGGGAAGAGACCCAGTACTTC. Translation: CASSLWTSGGEETQYF.

The sample holds a few counts of this clone. DNA for the CDR3: TGTGCCAGCAGTTTCTCCCTGACAGGTAACGTGGAGACCCAGTACTTC. Protein sequence: CASSFSLTGNVETQYF. The rearrangement joins TRBV28 to TRBJ2-5; a weak D match, TRBD1 (6 bases). The CDR3 extends over 16 amino acids. CDR1 and CDR2 from the germline V gene are MDHEN and SYDVKM. V lost 3 bases and J lost 5, with 19 bases in between.

The V gene is TRBV4-1, the J gene TRBJ2-7; TRBD1 matches at 9 bases. Germline lookup yields CDR1 MGHRA and CDR2 YSYEKL. The CDR3 is 15 amino acids. With 4 bases clipped from V and 7 bases from J, the junction kept 11 bases outside the gene matches. The CDR3 reads CASSRETGGGGEQYF. DNA for the CDR3: TGCGCCAGCAGCCGAGAAACAGGGGGCGGTGGGGAGCAGTACTTC.

V and J are TRBV11-3 and TRBJ1-4; TRBD1 matches 8 bases. Germline loops: CDR1 SGHNT, CDR2 YENEEA. V gave up 5 bases and J gave up 5 bases; unmatched junction bases: 7. This CDR3 has 15 amino acids. The CDR3 DNA is TGTGCCAGCAGCCAACTGGGACAGGAGAATGAAAAACTGTTTTTT. Its protein product is CASSQLGQENEKLFF.

This chain uses TRBV28 with TRBJ2-5; D gene ambiguous. V was cut by 6 bases and J by 3 bases, with 17 bases left in between. Germline CDR1 reads MDHEN; CDR2 reads SYDVKM. The CDR3 is 15 amino acids. This chain's CDR3 is CASSLSPAGKETQYF. The CDR3 coding sequence is TGTGCCAGCAGCCTCAGCCCCGCAGGAAAAGAGACCCAGTACTTC. The variable domain in full, completed from reference TRBV28 and TRBJ2-5, reads DVKVTQSSRYLVKRTGEKVFLECVQDMDHENMFWYRQDPGLGLRLIYFSYDVKMKEKGDIPEGYSVSREKKERFSLILESASTNQTSMYLCASSLSPAGKETQYFGPGTRLLVL.